A single sample is the source of the 27 T cell receptor beta chains below, sequenced in a study of cytomegalovirus exposure and HLA in healthy donors. 60 Vbeta and 13 Jbeta primers were used in PCR. Assay: immunoSEQ multiplex PCR; the TCRdb copy retains only in-frame clones and omits some. In the table there are over 150,000 clones, around 82% of which are singletons. Sequenced sample: PBMCs. The source is a woman in her thirties or forties in good health and CMV-seropositive.

This chain links TRBV7-9 with TRBJ2-3; D remains ambiguous. The CDR3 is made up of 12 amino acids. In germline, CDR1 is SEHNR, CDR2 FQNEAQ (reference sequence). V was clipped by 0 bases and J by 5 bases, with 3 bases between them. DNA for the CDR3: TGTGCCAGCAGCTTAGCACTAGATACGCAGTATTTT. Its translation is CASSLALDTQYF.

This rearrangement joins TRBV30 to TRBJ2-7; possible D gene TRBD1, 5 bases. Germline CDR1 GTSNPN, CDR2 SVGIG (reference sequence). There are 13 residues in the CDR3. Trimming left V 2 bases short and J 3 bases short, with 11 bases between. For the CDR3, the DNA is TGTGCCTGGAGTCCGGACATCGGCTACGAGCAGTACTTC. Translating gives CAWSPDIGYEQYF.

The chain uses TRBV5-6 and TRBJ2-2, with D possibly matching TRBD2 (6 bases). The CDR3 extends over 16 amino acids. Between the trimmed V and J ends, which lost 0 bases and 6 bases, there was a span of 15 bases. CDR1 is SGHDT and CDR2 is YYEEEE in the germline V gene. The CDR3 DNA reads TGTGCCAGCAGCTTGGTGTCTCGCGGGATAGCCGGGGAGCTGTTTTTT. Translating it yields CASSLVSRGIAGELFF.

The J gene is TRBJ2-7, the V gene TRBV18; TRBD1 matches at 9 bases. CDR3 length equals 13 residues. V shed 7 bases, J shed 5 bases, and the junction held 6 bases outside the gene matches. CDR1 KGHSH and CDR2 LQKENI come from the germline V gene. CDR3 amino acids: CASFRDRAHEQYF. The CDR3 DNA sequence: TGTGCCAGCTTTAGGGACAGGGCCCACGAGCAGTACTTC. The full variable domain, its missing parts supplied by reference TRBV18 and TRBJ2-7, is NAGVMQNPRHLVRRRGQEARLRCSPMKGHSHVYWYRQLPEEGLKFMVYLQKENIIDESGMPKERFSAEFPKEGPSILRIQQVVRGDSAAYFCASFRDRAHEQYFGPGTRLTVT.

The V gene is TRBV5-1, the J gene TRBJ2-3; maybe TRBD2 (6 bases). This CDR3 region has 15 residues. Germline-derived CDR1 and CDR2 are SGHRS and YFSETQ. With 5 bases removed from V and 1 base from J, the gap between germline ends came to 14 bases. CDR3 amino acids: CASSPSWRGTDTQYF. The CDR3 DNA sequence: TGCGCCAGCAGTCCATCGTGGAGGGGCACAGATACGCAGTATTTT.

The chain joins TRBV30 to TRBJ2-7; D is ambiguous. Trimming cost V 2 bases and J 0 bases, with 5 bases left between them. Germline CDR1 reads GTSNPN; CDR2 reads SVGIG (reference sequence). The CDR3 totals 12 residues. The CDR3 nucleotides read TGTGCCTGGAGTATCGGCTCCTACGAGCAGTACTTC. It specifies CAWSIGSYEQYF.

The chain recombines TRBV4-2 with TRBJ2-2; 12 bases align to TRBD2. Germline V gene sequence: CDR1 LGHNA, CDR2 YNFKEQ. J gave up 8 bases and V 4 bases, and 5 bases lay outside the gene matches. The CDR3 runs to 15 residues. The CDR3 loop is CASSRTSGALGELFF. DNA of the CDR3: TGTGCCAGCAGCCGGACTAGCGGGGCCTTAGGGGAGCTGTTTTTT.

The CDR3 nucleotides read TGTGCCAGCAGGCTGACGCGGACAGGGAGGAATGAGCAGTTCTTC. It specifies CASRLTRTGRNEQFF. The chain combines TRBV6-5 with TRBJ2-1, with TRBD1 matching over 8 bases. The CDR3 runs 15 residues. Germline CDR1 and CDR2: MNHEY and SVGAGI. The ends lost 6 bases at V and 7 bases at J; junction bases unmatched: 11.

The rearrangement links TRBV6-6 to TRBJ1-6; D is ambiguous. Per the germline V gene, CDR1 is MNHNY and CDR2 is SVGAGI (reference sequence). Trimming took 5 bases from V and 3 from J, leaving 8 bases between them. The CDR3 totals 14 residues. The CDR3 DNA follows: TGTGCCAGCAGTCCAGGATACTATAATTCACCCCTCCACTTT. Translation gives CASSPGYYNSPLHF.

The J gene is TRBJ2-6, the V gene TRBV2, with D tentatively TRBD1 (6 bases). This CDR3 is 13 amino acids long. Germline values: CDR1 SNHLY, CDR2 FYNNEI. Trimming cost V 6 bases and J 12 bases, with 15 bases left between them. The chain's CDR3 is CASSGQLGFVLTF. CDR3 in DNA: TGTGCCAGCAGCGGACAGTTAGGCTTCGTCCTGACTTTC.

Only a few counts were recorded for this clone. The chain uses TRBV15 and TRBJ1-2; D possibly corresponds to TRBD1 (5 bases). V was clipped by 7 bases and J by 4 bases, with 13 bases between them. From germline, CDR1 is LNHNV and CDR2 YYDKDF (reference sequence). CDR3 length equals 13 residues. CDR3 sequence reads: CATKPGEGYGYTF. CDR3 coding DNA: TGTGCCACCAAACCGGGGGAGGGCTATGGCTACACCTTC.

The chain uses TRBV19 and TRBJ2-5; D is undetermined. CDR1 and CDR2 (germline): LNHDA, SQIVND (reference sequence). Trimming stripped 7 bases from V and 2 bases from J, with 14 bases between. The CDR3 runs to 14 residues. The CDR3 spells CASTQNGWQETQYF. CDR3 nucleotide sequence: TGTGCCAGTACCCAAAATGGCTGGCAAGAGACCCAGTACTTC.

This clone was seen more than once but under ten times. The chain combines TRBV6-5 with TRBJ2-3, with D tentatively TRBD1 (5 bases). The ends were cut back, 2 bases at V and 6 bases at J, with 15 bases in the middle. Germline V lookup: CDR1 MNHEY, CDR2 SVGAGI. CDR3 size: 15 residues. The CDR3 protein is CASSYRATGSDTQYF. The CDR3 DNA reads TGTGCCAGCAGTTACCGAGCCACAGGATCTGATACGCAGTATTTT.

The chain is built from TRBV7-9 and TRBJ2-7; TRBD1 is a possible D gene (6 bases). Germline V gene lookup returns CDR1 SEHNR and CDR2 FQNEAQ (reference sequence). With 3 bases removed from V and 6 bases from J, the gap between germline ends came to 12 bases. The CDR3 runs to 13 residues. The CDR3: CASSLVGAVEQYF. The CDR3 bases are TGTGCCAGCAGCTTGGTGGGGGCGGTCGAGCAGTACTTC.

This chain uses TRBV7-3 with TRBJ2-1; 14 nucleotides match TRBD2. The CDR3 has 16 amino acids. The germline V gene has CDR1 SGHTA and CDR2 FQGTGA. V dropped 5 bases and J dropped 9; count of bases not matched to a gene: 9. CDR3 sequence (DNA): TGTGCCAGCAGCCGAACCGGGACTAGCGGGAGAGTTGAGCAGTTCTTC. It specifies CASSRTGTSGRVEQFF.

This clone was observed once. V and J are TRBV29-1 and TRBJ1-1; no definite D call. Germline loops: CDR1 SQVTM, CDR2 ANQGSEA. The CDR3 is made up of 13 amino acids. With 3 bases removed from V and 1 base from J, the gap between germline ends came to 9 bases. The CDR3 DNA reads TGCAGCGTTGAGCGGATGGCGAACACTGAAGCTTTCTTT. Encoded protein: CSVERMANTEAFF.

This clone was seen just once. This chain uses TRBV5-6 with TRBJ2-2; D is undetermined. Germline assignment: CDR1 SGHDT and CDR2 YYEEEE. The CDR3 consists of 13 residues. The ends were cut back, 3 bases at V and 3 bases at J, with 6 bases in the middle. This CDR3 is CASSSPYTGELFF. In DNA form, the CDR3 reads TGTGCCAGCAGCTCCCCTTACACCGGGGAGCTGTTTTTT.

The chain couples TRBV30 to TRBJ2-7; 14 positions agree with TRBD2. From germline, CDR1 is GTSNPN and CDR2 SVGIG (reference sequence). With V trimmed by 1 base and J by 7 bases, 3 bases remained unmatched. The CDR3 loop spans 14 amino acids. The CDR3 bases are TGTGCCTGGAGTGGGGGACTAGCGGGAGATGAGCAGTACTTC. This gives the protein CAWSGGLAGDEQYF. Full variable domain (remainder filled in from reference TRBV30 and TRBJ2-7): SQTIHQWPATLVQPVGSPLSLECTVEGTSNPNLYWYRQAAGRGLQLLFYSVGIGQISSEVPQNLSASRPQDRQFILSSKKLLLSDSGFYLCAWSGGLAGDEQYFGPGTRLTVT.

The chain employs TRBV6-1 and TRBJ1-5; D may be TRBD1 (5 bases). The CDR3 is made up of 15 amino acids. Germline lookup yields CDR1 MNHNS and CDR2 SASEGT. V was pared by 9 bases and J by 2 bases, with 17 bases between. The DNA for the CDR3 is TGTGCCAGTACGTTGGGGGGAGGGGGCAATCAGCCCCAGCATTTT. This translates into CASTLGGGGNQPQHF.

The V and J genes are TRBV15 and TRBJ2-7, with 7 bases matching TRBD1. Germline assignment: CDR1 LNHNV and CDR2 YYDKDF (reference sequence). Trimming removed 4 bases from V and 1 base from J; junction bases left unmatched: 4. This CDR3 region has 14 residues. The CDR3, as DNA: TGTGCCACCAGCAAAGACAGGGTTTCCTACGAGCAGTACTTC. Amino acid sequence: CATSKDRVSYEQYF.

The V call is TRBV19, the J call TRBJ2-5; 9 bases line up with TRBD1. Germline assignment: CDR1 LNHDA and CDR2 SQIVND (reference sequence). V lost 6 bases, J lost 5 bases, and 4 bases stayed unmatched. The CDR3 has 13 residues. The CDR3 protein is CASRGTGRETQYF. The CDR3 bases are TGTGCCAGTAGGGGGACAGGGCGGGAGACCCAGTACTTC.

V gene TRBV5-1 combines with J gene TRBJ1-3; 8 nucleotides align to TRBD1. The germline CDR1 and CDR2 sequences are SGHRS and YFSETQ. Losses at the gene ends were 4 bases for V and 3 bases for J; bases not matched to a gene: 6. The CDR3 is 15 amino acids. The DNA of the CDR3 is TGCGCCAGCAGCACCGGACAGGGCGGTGGAAACACCATATATTTT. Its protein product is CASSTGQGGGNTIYF. The variable domain in full, with the rest retrieved from reference TRBV5-1 and TRBJ1-3, is KAGVTQTPRYLIKTRGQQVTLSCSPISGHRSVSWYQQTPGQGLQFLFEYFSETQRNKGNFPGRFSGRQFSNSRSEMNVSTLELGDSALYLCASSTGQGGGNTIYFGEGSWLTVV.

This clone was seen more than once but under ten times. V usage is TRBV7-8 and J usage is TRBJ1-5, with a tentative D call TRBD1 (6 bases). Per the germline V gene, CDR1 is SGHVS and CDR2 is FQNEAQ. The CDR3 runs to 14 residues. The V gene lost 1 base and the J gene lost 3 bases, with 7 bases spanning the gap. CDR3 nucleotides: TGTGCCAGCAGCTTAGGACAGGCCAATCAGCCCCAGCATTTT. Amino acids: CASSLGQANQPQHF.

This clone was seen a handful of times. The chain employs TRBV29-1 and TRBJ2-5; perhaps TRBD2 as D (5 bases). Trimming removed 7 bases at V and 5 bases at J, with 20 bases between. The CDR3 runs to 14 residues. CDR1 is SQVTM, CDR2 ANQGSEA, per germline. As DNA, the CDR3 is TGCAGCGGGGCGGGCGGTGGTGGCGGCGAGACCCAGTACTTC. Its translation is CSGAGGGGGETQYF. Full variable domain (remainder filled in from reference TRBV29-1 and TRBJ2-5): SAVISQKPSRDICQRGTSLTIQCQVDSQVTMMFWYRQQPGQSLTLIATANQGSEATYESGFVIDKFPISRPNLTFSTLTVSNMSPEDSSIYLCSGAGGGGGETQYFGPGTRLLVL.

The CDR3 spells CASSWTGTSGNEQFF. The CDR3 nucleotides are TGTGCCAGCAGCTGGACCGGGACTAGCGGAAATGAGCAGTTCTTC. The chain couples TRBV11-2 to TRBJ2-1; TRBD2 agrees at 11 bases. Germline V CDR1 and CDR2: SGHAT, FQNNGV. This CDR3 is built from 15 residues. V gave up 4 bases and J gave up 7 bases; unmatched junction bases: 6.

This chain joins TRBV7-9 and TRBJ2-5, with 7 bases identical to TRBD2. The CDR3 contains 16 residues. The V segment lost 1 base and the J segment 2 bases; nucleotides outside the gene matches: 7. Germline V CDR1 and CDR2: SEHNR, FQNEAQ (reference sequence). CDR3 sequence: CASSLDRGRWQETQYF. In DNA form, the CDR3 reads TGTGCCAGCAGCTTAGATCGCGGGAGATGGCAAGAGACCCAGTACTTC.

CDR3 sequence: CASSIKGQGSTGANVLTF. The DNA of the CDR3 is TGTGCCAGTAGTATCAAGGGACAGGGGTCTACTGGGGCCAACGTCCTGACTTTC. The chain recombines TRBV19 with TRBJ2-6, with 10 bases aligning to TRBD1. CDR1 LNHDA and CDR2 SQIVND come from the germline V gene (reference sequence). The V and J ends lost 3 bases and 2 bases, in that order; junction bases with no gene match: 7. This CDR3 spans 18 amino acids.